The 6 T cell receptor beta chains below were found in one sample sequenced in a study of OX40 agonist ivuxolimab in advanced cancers. The assay was immunoSEQ multiplex PCR, and TCRdb's table has in-frame clones only and misses some. The sample shows 45,000 to 60,000 clones, around 90% of them seen only once. The input for sequencing was CD4+ or CD8+ T cells sorted from blood, taken in a trial of the OX40 agonist ivuxolimab. Receptor source: an adult with an advanced solid tumor such as melanoma, head and neck, liver or kidney cancer.

The chain employs TRBV11-2 and TRBJ2-1; D possibly corresponds to TRBD2 (5 bases). Trimming removed 1 base at V and 0 bases at J, with 7 bases between. This CDR3 region has 15 residues. Germline CDR1 reads SGHAT; CDR2 reads FQNNGV. The CDR3 spells CASSLGESSYNEQFF. The CDR3, as DNA: TGTGCCAGCAGCTTAGGGGAGAGCTCCTACAATGAGCAGTTCTTC.

This chain uses TRBV7-6 with TRBJ2-7; TRBD1 aligns across 9 bases. Germline V CDR1 and CDR2: SGHVS, FNYEAQ. The J segment lost 0 bases and the V segment lost 5 bases, leaving 5 bases of the junction unmatched. The CDR3 is 15 residues long. CDR3 bases: TGTGCCAGCAGCCCTGCGACAGGGGGCTCCTACGAGCAGTACTTC. Translating gives CASSPATGGSYEQYF.

The chain recombines TRBV4-1 with TRBJ1-2; 7 bases fit TRBD1. Losses at the gene ends were 0 bases for V and 5 bases for J; bases not matched to a gene: 3. CDR1 MGHRA and CDR2 YSYEKL come from the germline V gene. The CDR3 covers 14 residues. The CDR3 DNA follows: TGCGCCAGCAGCCAAGAGGGGACAGCTTATGGCTACACCTTC. This translates into CASSQEGTAYGYTF.

This clone was counted a single time. The J gene is TRBJ1-5, the V gene TRBV7-9; a possible D gene is TRBD1 (6 bases). Trimming took 4 bases from V and 7 from J, leaving 8 bases between them. Germline values: CDR1 SEHNR, CDR2 FQNEAQ (reference sequence). CDR3 length: 12 amino acids. The CDR3 sequence: CASSYGGQPQHF. The CDR3 DNA is TGTGCCAGCAGCTATGGGGGCCAGCCCCAGCATTTT.

This chain joins TRBV6-1 and TRBJ2-3, with 8 bases aligning to TRBD2. This CDR3 has 14 amino acids. V trimming: 4 bases; J trimming: 3 bases; junction bases outside the gene matches: 3. The germline gives CDR1 MNHNS, CDR2 SASEGT. CDR3 in amino acids: CASSGAGGTDTQYF. CDR3 nucleotides: TGTGCCAGCAGTGGGGCGGGGGGTACAGATACGCAGTATTTT.

This chain connects TRBV7-2 to TRBJ2-3; 8 bases are a match to TRBD2. V shed 2 bases and J 2 bases; nucleotides not matched to a gene: 3. Germline V CDR1 and CDR2: SGHTA, FQGNSA. The CDR3 totals 15 residues. The CDR3, as DNA: TGTGCCAGCAGCTTAATAGGACTAGCCACAGATACGCAGTATTTT. It yields the protein CASSLIGLATDTQYF.